This T cell receptor beta chain appears in the sequencing data of a study of shared clonotypes between healthy human individuals. On the study more broadly: The cohort had two women and three men, ages 18 to 49. Study findings and constraints: The genetic and exposure-history diversity represented was limited by few donors.

This table comes from immunoSEQ multiplex PCR, and its TCRdb copy is limited to in-frame clones, with some not included. The sample consists of 450,000 to 500,000 clones, about 72% of them appearing once. As regards this clone: Its target is unknown. Other DNA sequences in the same sample also yield this CDR3.

The CDR3 length is 13 residues. Trimming shortened V by 2 bases and J by 2 bases, and 3 bases separated the two germline ends. Germline V gene lookup returns CDR1 LGHNA and CDR2 YSLEER. The receptor was derived from a woman in her 40s in good health. Some clones in this sample may be carry-over from other donors' samples. This chain links TRBV4-3 with TRBJ2-2; no reliable D call. The source material was PBMCs. The CDR3, as DNA: TGCGCCAGCAGCCAAAGAAACACCGGGGAGCTGTTTTTT. Protein product: CASSQRNTGELFF.